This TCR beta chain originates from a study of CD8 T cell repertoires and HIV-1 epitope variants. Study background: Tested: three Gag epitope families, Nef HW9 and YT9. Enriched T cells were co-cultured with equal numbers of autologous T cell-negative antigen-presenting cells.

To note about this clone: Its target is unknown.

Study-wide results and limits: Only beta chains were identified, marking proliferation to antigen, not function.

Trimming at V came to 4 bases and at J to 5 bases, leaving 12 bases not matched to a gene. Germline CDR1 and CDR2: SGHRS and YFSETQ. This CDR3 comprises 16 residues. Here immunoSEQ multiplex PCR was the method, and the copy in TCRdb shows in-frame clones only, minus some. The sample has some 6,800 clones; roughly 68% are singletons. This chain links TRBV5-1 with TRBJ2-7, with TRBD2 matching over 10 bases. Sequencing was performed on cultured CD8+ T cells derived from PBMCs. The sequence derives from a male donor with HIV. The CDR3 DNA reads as TGCGCCAGCAGCCTCCAGCGGGAGGGCCCTCGGGACGAGCAGTACTTC. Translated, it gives CASSLQREGPRDEQYF.